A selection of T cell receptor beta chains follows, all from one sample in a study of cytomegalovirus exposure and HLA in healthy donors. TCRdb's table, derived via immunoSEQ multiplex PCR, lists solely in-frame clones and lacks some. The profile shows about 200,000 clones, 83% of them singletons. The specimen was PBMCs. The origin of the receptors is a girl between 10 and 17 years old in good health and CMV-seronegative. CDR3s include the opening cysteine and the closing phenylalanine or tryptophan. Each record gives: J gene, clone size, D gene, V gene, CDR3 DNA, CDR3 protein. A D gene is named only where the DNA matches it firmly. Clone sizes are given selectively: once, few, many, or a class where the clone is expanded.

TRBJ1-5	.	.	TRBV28	TGTGCCAGCAGACCGGGGGGGAGTAGCAATCAGCCCCAGCATTTT	CASRPGGSSNQPQHF
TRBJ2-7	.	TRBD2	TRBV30	TGTGCCCGCGGACGCGGAGCGGGGCGCTCCTACGAGCAGTACTTC	CARGRGAGRSYEQYF
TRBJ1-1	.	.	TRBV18	TGTGCCAGCTCACCGGGACACACGGGGAGAACCACTGAAGCTTTCTTT	CASSPGHTGRTTEAFF
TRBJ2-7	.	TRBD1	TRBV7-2	TGTGCCAGCAGCTTAGGTGGGACAGCCTACGAGCAGTACTTC	CASSLGGTAYEQYF
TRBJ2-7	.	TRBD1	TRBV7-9	TGTGCCAGCAGCCCGGGACAGGGGGACTACGAGCAGTACTTC	CASSPGQGDYEQYF
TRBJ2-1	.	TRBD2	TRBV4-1	TGCGCCAGCAGCCCGCGGACTAGCGGGGCGGATGAGCAGTTCTTC	CASSPRTSGADEQFF
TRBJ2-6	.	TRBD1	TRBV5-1	TGCGCCAGCAGCTTGCGTCCTCCGGGACAGAAGTTCGGCGGGGCCAACGTCCTGACTTTC	CASSLRPPGQKFGGANVLTF
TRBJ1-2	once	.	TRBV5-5	TGTGCCAGCAGCTTGGAAGGGGGCTATGGCTACACCTTC	CASSLEGGYGYTF
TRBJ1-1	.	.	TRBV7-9	TGTGCCAGCAGCTTACGCGAAAGGAACACTGAAGCTTTCTTT	CASSLRERNTEAFF
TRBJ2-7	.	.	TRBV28	TGTGCCAGCAGTTTAGACACCAGCTCCTACGAGCAGTACTTC	CASSLDTSSYEQYF
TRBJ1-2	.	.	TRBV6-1	TGTGCCAGCAGTGAATCTGGTCGTGAGGTCTACACCTTC	CASSESGREVYTF
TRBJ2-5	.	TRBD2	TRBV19	TGTGCCAGTAGTATAACCGGGACTACCAAAGAGACCCAGTACTTC	CASSITGTTKETQYF
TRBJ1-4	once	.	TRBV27	TGTGCCAGCAGTTTCAACAGGGAGAGAAGTGAAAAACTGTTTTTT	CASSFNRERSEKLFF
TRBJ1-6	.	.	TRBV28	TGTGCCAGCAGTTTATCCGGGAAACCCTCACCCCTCCACTTT	CASSLSGKPSPLHF
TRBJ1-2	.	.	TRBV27	TGTGCCAGCAGTTTAGACTACAGAAACTTCTATGGCTACACCTTC	CASSLDYRNFYGYTF
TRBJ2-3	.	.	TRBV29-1	TGCAGCGTTGGACTGCGACTAGGACCAAGCACAGATACGCAGTATTTT	CSVGLRLGPSTDTQYF
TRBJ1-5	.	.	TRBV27	TGTGCCAGCAGTTTTAGAGTGGGCGCGGGACAGCCCCAGCATTTT	CASSFRVGAGQPQHF
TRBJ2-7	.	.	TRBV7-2	TGTGCCAGCAGCTTAAACGGGGTTGCCGAGCAGTACTTC	CASSLNGVAEQYF
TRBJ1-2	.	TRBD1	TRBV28	TGTGCCACTAGGGGTCCCTGGGACAGGGGGCGAGATGGCTACACCTTC	CATRGPWDRGRDGYTF
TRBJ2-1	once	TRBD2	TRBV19	TGTGCCAGTAGTACCCGACTAGCGGGGATCAATGAGCAGTTCTTC	CASSTRLAGINEQFF
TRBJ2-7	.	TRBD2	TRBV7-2	TGTGCCAGCAGCCAGCAGCGGGGGACCTCCTACGAGCAGTACTTC	CASSQQRGTSYEQYF
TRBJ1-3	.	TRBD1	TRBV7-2	TGTGCCAGCAGCTTAACAGGGGGCGGAAACACCATATATTTT	CASSLTGGGNTIYF
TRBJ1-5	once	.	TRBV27	TGTGCCAGCAGTTTACAGGGCCGTCAGCCCCAGCATTTT	CASSLQGRQPQHF